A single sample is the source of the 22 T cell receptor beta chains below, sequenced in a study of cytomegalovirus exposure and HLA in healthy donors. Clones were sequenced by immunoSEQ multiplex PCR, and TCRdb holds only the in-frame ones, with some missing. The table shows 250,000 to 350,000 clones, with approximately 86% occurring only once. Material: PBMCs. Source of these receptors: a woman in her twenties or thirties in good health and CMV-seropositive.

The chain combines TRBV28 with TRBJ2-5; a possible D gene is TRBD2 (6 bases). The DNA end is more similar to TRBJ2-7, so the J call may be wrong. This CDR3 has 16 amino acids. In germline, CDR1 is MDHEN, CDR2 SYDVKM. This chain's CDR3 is CASSSLPGESSYEQYF. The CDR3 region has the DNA TGTGCCAGCAGTTCCCTCCCGGGAGAGAGCTCCTACGAGCAGTACTTC.

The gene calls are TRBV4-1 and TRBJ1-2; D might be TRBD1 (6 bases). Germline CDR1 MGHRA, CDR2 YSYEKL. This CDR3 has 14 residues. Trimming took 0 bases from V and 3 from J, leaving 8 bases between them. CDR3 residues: CASSQDRGYYGYTF. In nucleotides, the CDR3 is TGCGCCAGCAGCCAAGACAGGGGTTACTATGGCTACACCTTC.

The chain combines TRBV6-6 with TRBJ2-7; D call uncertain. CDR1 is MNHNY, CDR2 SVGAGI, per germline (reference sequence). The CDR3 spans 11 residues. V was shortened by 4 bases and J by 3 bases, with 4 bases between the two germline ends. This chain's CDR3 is CASSSLYEQYF. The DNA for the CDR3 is TGTGCCAGCAGTTCGCTCTACGAGCAGTACTTC.

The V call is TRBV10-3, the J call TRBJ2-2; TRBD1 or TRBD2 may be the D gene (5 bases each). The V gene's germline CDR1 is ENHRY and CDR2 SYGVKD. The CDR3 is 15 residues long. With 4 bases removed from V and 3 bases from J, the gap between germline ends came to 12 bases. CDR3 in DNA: TGTGCCATCAGTGCAGGGACCTTGTACACCGGGGAGCTGTTTTTT. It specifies CAISAGTLYTGELFF.

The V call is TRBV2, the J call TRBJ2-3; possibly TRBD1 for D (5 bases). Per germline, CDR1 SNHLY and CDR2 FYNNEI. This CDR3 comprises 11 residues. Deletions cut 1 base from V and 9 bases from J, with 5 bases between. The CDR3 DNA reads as TGTGCCAGCAGTGAAGGGGGCACGCAGTATTTT. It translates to CASSEGGTQYF.

The chain's CDR3 is CASSSGTAGYNSPLHF. CDR3 DNA: TGTGCCAGCAGTTCGGGGACAGCAGGGTATAATTCACCCCTCCACTTT. The V and J genes are TRBV28 and TRBJ1-6, with 7 bases aligning to TRBD1. Germline CDR1 is MDHEN and CDR2 is SYDVKM. CDR3 size: 16 residues. V was pared by 4 bases and J by 4 bases, with 7 bases of the junction left unmatched.

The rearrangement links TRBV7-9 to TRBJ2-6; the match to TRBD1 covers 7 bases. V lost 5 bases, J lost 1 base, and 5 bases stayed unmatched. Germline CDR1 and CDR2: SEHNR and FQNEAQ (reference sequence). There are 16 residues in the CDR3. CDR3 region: CASSRSGGSGANVLTF. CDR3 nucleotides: TGTGCCAGCAGCCGATCAGGGGGATCTGGGGCCAACGTCCTGACTTTC.

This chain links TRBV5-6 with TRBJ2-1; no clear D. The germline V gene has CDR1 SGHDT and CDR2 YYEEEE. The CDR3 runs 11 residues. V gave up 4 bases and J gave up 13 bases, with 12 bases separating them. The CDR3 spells CASSRGPGQFF. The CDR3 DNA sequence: TGTGCCAGCAGCCGAGGACCGGGCCAGTTCTTC.

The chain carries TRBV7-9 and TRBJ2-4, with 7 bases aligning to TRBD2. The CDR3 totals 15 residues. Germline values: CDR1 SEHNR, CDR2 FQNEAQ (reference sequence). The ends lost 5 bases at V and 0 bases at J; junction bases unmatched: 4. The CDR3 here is CASSPSGLAKNIQYF. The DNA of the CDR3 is TGTGCCAGCAGCCCTAGCGGACTAGCCAAAAACATTCAGTACTTC. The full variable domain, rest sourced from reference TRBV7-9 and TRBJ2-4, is DTGVSQNPRHKITKRGQNVTFRCDPISEHNRLYWYRQTLGQGPEFLTYFQNEAQLEKSRLLSDRFSAERPKGSFSTLEIQRTEQGDSAMYLCASSPSGLAKNIQYFGAGTRLSVL.

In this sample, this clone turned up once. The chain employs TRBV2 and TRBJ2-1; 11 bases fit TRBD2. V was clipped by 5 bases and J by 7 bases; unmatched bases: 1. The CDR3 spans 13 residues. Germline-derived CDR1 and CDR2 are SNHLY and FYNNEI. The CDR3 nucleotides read TGTGCCAGCAGTTCTAGCGGGGGGAATGAGCAGTTCTTC. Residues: CASSSSGGNEQFF. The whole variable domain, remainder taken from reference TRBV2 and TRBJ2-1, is EPEVTQTPSHQVTQMGQEVILRCVPISNHLYFYWYRQILGQKVEFLVSFYNNEISEKSEIFDDQFSVERPDGSNFTLKIRSTKLEDSAMYFCASSSSGGNEQFFGPGTRLTVL.

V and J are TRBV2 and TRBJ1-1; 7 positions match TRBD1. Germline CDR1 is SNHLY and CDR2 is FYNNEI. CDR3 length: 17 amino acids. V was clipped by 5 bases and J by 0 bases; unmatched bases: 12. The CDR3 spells CASSPDRGQPMNTEAFF. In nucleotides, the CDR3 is TGTGCCAGCAGTCCTGACCGGGGACAGCCCATGAACACTGAAGCTTTCTTT.

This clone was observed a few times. In DNA form, the CDR3 reads TGTGCCAGCAGCCCGGGACTAGCGGGGGGGCAAGAGCAGTACTTC. It specifies CASSPGLAGGQEQYF. The rearrangement links TRBV7-6 to TRBJ2-7; TRBD2 aligns across 16 bases. Germline assignment: CDR1 SGHVS and CDR2 FNYEAQ. With V trimmed by 5 bases and J by 7 bases, 5 bases remained unmatched. CDR3 length: 15 amino acids.

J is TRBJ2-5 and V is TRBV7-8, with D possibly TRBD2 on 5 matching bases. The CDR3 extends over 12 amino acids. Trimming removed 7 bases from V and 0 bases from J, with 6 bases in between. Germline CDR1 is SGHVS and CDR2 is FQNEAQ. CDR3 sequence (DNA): TGTGCCAGCACAGCGGACCAAGAGACCCAGTACTTC. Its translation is CASTADQETQYF.

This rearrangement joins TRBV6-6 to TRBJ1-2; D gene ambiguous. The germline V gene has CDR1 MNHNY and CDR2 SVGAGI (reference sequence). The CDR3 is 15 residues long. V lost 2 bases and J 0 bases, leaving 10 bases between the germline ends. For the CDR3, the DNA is TGTGCCAGCAGTTACGAAGGTGGAGCTAACTATGGCTACACCTTC. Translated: CASSYEGGANYGYTF.

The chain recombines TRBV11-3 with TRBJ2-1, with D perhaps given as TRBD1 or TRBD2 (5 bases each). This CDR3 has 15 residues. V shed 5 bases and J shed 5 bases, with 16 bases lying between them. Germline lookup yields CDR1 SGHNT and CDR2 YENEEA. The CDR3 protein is CASSAGRGSHNEQFF. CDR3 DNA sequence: TGTGCCAGCAGCGCCGGCCGGGGCAGTCACAATGAGCAGTTCTTC.

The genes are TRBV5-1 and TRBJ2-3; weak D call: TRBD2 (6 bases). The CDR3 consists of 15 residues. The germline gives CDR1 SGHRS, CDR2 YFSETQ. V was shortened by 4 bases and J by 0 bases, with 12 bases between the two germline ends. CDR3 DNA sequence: TGCGCCAGCAGCCCAGGGACTCTGAGCACAGATACGCAGTATTTT. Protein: CASSPGTLSTDTQYF.

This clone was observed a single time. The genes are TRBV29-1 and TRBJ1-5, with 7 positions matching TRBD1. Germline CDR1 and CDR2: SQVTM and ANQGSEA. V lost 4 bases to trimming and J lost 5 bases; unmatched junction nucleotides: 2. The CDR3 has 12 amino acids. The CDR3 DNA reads TGCAGCGTTGGACAGGGTGATCAGCCCCAGCATTTT. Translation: CSVGQGDQPQHF.

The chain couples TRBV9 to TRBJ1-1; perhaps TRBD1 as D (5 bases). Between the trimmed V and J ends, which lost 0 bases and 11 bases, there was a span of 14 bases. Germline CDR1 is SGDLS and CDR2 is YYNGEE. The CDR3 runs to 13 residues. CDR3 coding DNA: TGTGCCAGCAGCGTAGACGAGGGGAGTCGGGCTTTCTTT. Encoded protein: CASSVDEGSRAFF.

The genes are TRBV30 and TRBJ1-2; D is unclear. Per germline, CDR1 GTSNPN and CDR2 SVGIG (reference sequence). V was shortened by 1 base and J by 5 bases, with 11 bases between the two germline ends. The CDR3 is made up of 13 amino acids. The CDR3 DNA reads TGTGCCTGGAGTGCGTCACAGAAGTATGGCTACACCTTC. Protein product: CAWSASQKYGYTF.

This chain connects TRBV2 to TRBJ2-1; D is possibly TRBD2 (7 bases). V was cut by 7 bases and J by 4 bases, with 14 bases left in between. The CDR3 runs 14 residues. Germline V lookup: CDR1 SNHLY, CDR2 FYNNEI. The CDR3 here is CASNSGGPYNEQFF. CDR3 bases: TGTGCCAGCAACTCGGGGGGCCCGTACAATGAGCAGTTCTTC.

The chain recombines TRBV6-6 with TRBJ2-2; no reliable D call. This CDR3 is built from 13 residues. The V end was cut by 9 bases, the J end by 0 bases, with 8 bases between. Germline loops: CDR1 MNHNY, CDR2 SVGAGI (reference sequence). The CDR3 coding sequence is TGTGCCAGTACTAATTCGAACACCGGGGAGCTGTTTTTT. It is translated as CASTNSNTGELFF.

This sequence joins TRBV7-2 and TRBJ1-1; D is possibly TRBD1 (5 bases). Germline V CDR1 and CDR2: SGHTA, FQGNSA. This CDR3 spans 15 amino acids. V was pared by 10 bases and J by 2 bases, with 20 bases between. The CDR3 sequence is CATQSPFGGNTEAFF. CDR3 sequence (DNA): TGTGCCACCCAATCCCCGTTTGGGGGAAACACTGAAGCTTTCTTT.